Listed below are T cell receptor beta chains from one sample, sequenced in a study of T cells in tuberculosis. The data were produced by immunoSEQ multiplex PCR, yet TCRdb's version contains in-frame clones alone and is incomplete. This repertoire shows 55,000 to 60,000 clones, approximately 88% found once; its top ten account for 21%. The sample consisted of CD1b-GMM tetramer-negative cells sorted from PBMCs. The receptor set was obtained from an adult woman with latent tuberculosis. The CDR3 runs from the conserved cysteine through the conserved F or W. The order of the fields is J gene, clone size, V gene, D gene, CDR3 protein, CDR3 DNA. A D gene is named only where the DNA matches it firmly. Size tells how often a clone was seen (once, few, many) or the class of an expanded clone, and some rows leave it out.

j_gene: TRBJ2-1; abundance: -; v_gene: TRBV7-9; d_gene: TRBD2; CDR3aa: CASSERLAGLYNEQFF; CDR3nt: TGTGCCAGCAGCGAACGACTAGCGGGCCTCTACAATGAGCAGTTCTTC
j_gene: TRBJ2-7; abundance: -; v_gene: TRBV18; d_gene: TRBD1; CDR3aa: CASSGDRGTYEQYF; CDR3nt: TGTGCCAGCTCAGGCGACAGGGGTACCTACGAGCAGTACTTC
j_gene: TRBJ2-5; abundance: once; v_gene: TRBV5-1; d_gene: TRBD2; CDR3aa: CASSPGLAGGPQETQYF; CDR3nt: TGCGCCAGCAGTCCCGGACTAGCGGGAGGTCCTCAGGAGACCCAGTACTTC
j_gene: TRBJ1-1; abundance: -; v_gene: TRBV5-4; d_gene: -; CDR3aa: CASSLRGQGLEAFF; CDR3nt: TGTGCCAGCAGCTTGCGAGGCCAGGGCCTTGAAGCTTTCTTT
j_gene: TRBJ2-2; abundance: -; v_gene: TRBV19; d_gene: TRBD2; CDR3aa: CAARGVAGGQGDTGELFF; CDR3nt: TGTGCCGCCCGGGGGGTAGCGGGAGGGCAGGGAGACACCGGGGAGCTGTTTTTT
j_gene: TRBJ1-1; abundance: -; v_gene: TRBV2; d_gene: -; CDR3aa: CASSVVGRGNTEAFF; CDR3nt: TGTGCCAGCAGTGTCGTTGGCAGGGGGAACACTGAAGCTTTCTTT
j_gene: TRBJ2-2; abundance: -; v_gene: TRBV5-4; d_gene: -; CDR3aa: CASSLGAVGELFF; CDR3nt: TGTGCCAGCAGCTTGGGGGCCGTTGGGGAGCTGTTTTTT
j_gene: TRBJ1-5; abundance: -; v_gene: TRBV5-6; d_gene: -; CDR3aa: CASSGPQQPQHF; CDR3nt: TGTGCCAGCAGCGGCCCCCAGCAGCCCCAGCATTTT
j_gene: TRBJ1-5; abundance: -; v_gene: TRBV4-1; d_gene: -; CDR3aa: CASSQGFPGQANQPQHF; CDR3nt: TGCGCCAGCAGCCAAGGTTTTCCGGGACAAGCAAATCAGCCCCAGCATTTT
j_gene: TRBJ2-7; abundance: once; v_gene: TRBV11-2; d_gene: -; CDR3aa: CASSPTGSRIDYEQYF; CDR3nt: TGTGCCAGCAGCCCAACCGGGAGTCGGATAGACTACGAGCAGTACTTC
j_gene: TRBJ2-1; abundance: few; v_gene: TRBV2; d_gene: -; CDR3aa: CASSEVVLDNEQFF; CDR3nt: TGTGCCAGCAGTGAAGTCGTACTAGACAATGAGCAGTTCTTC
j_gene: TRBJ1-3; abundance: -; v_gene: TRBV19; d_gene: -; CDR3aa: CASSANRDSASGNTIYF; CDR3nt: TGTGCCAGTAGTGCGAACAGGGATAGCGCCTCTGGAAACACCATATATTTT
j_gene: TRBJ1-5; abundance: -; v_gene: TRBV12-5; d_gene: TRBD1; CDR3aa: CASGLVAGGIRQPQHF; CDR3nt: TGTGCTAGTGGTTTGGTGGCAGGGGGGATAAGACAGCCCCAGCATTTT
j_gene: TRBJ1-4; abundance: -; v_gene: TRBV18; d_gene: TRBD1; CDR3aa: CASSPVTGDEKLFF; CDR3nt: TGTGCCAGCTCACCAGTGACAGGGGACGAAAAACTGTTTTTT
j_gene: TRBJ2-7; abundance: few; v_gene: TRBV5-4; d_gene: -; CDR3aa: CASSWDTSSYEQYF; CDR3nt: TGTGCCAGCAGCTGGGACACGAGCTCCTACGAGCAGTACTTC
j_gene: TRBJ2-1; abundance: -; v_gene: TRBV5-4; d_gene: TRBD1; CDR3aa: CASSSGTGINEQFF; CDR3nt: TGTGCCAGCAGTTCCGGGACAGGGATCAATGAGCAGTTCTTC
j_gene: TRBJ2-7; abundance: -; v_gene: TRBV28; d_gene: -; CDR3aa: CASSLVRRSSSSYEQYF; CDR3nt: TGTGCCAGCAGTTTAGTACGTCGGAGTTCGAGCTCCTACGAGCAGTACTTC
j_gene: TRBJ2-7; abundance: -; v_gene: TRBV7-9; d_gene: -; CDR3aa: CASSPFGRSYEQYF; CDR3nt: TGTGCCAGCAGCCCCTTTGGGCGCTCCTACGAGCAGTACTTC
j_gene: TRBJ2-6; abundance: -; v_gene: TRBV29-1; d_gene: -; CDR3aa: CSVPLSSGANVLTF; CDR3nt: TGCAGCGTCCCCCTAAGCTCTGGGGCCAACGTCCTGACTTTC
j_gene: TRBJ2-1; abundance: -; v_gene: TRBV9; d_gene: -; CDR3aa: CASSKDHGGTGNEQFF; CDR3nt: TGTGCCAGCAGTAAGGACCACGGTGGTACGGGGAATGAGCAGTTCTTC
j_gene: TRBJ1-3; abundance: -; v_gene: TRBV11-3; d_gene: TRBD1; CDR3aa: CASSLEGDRLLAGNTIYF; CDR3nt: TGTGCCAGCAGCTTAGAAGGGGACAGACTTTTGGCTGGAAACACCATATATTTT
j_gene: TRBJ2-1; abundance: few; v_gene: TRBV15; d_gene: TRBD1; CDR3aa: CATSRITGVGSEQFF; CDR3nt: TGTGCCACCAGCAGAATAACAGGGGTGGGCAGTGAGCAGTTCTTC
j_gene: TRBJ2-4; abundance: -; v_gene: TRBV27; d_gene: -; CDR3aa: CASSTPLRDTKNIQYF; CDR3nt: TGTGCCAGCAGCACTCCTCTCAGGGACACCAAAAACATTCAGTACTTC
j_gene: TRBJ2-7; abundance: -; v_gene: TRBV4-3; d_gene: TRBD2; CDR3aa: CASSQGTSGAYEQYF; CDR3nt: TGCGCCAGCAGCCAGGGGACTAGCGGGGCCTACGAGCAGTACTTC
j_gene: TRBJ2-5; abundance: -; v_gene: TRBV18; d_gene: TRBD1; CDR3aa: CASSGLTGIQETQYF; CDR3nt: TGTGCCAGCTCAGGATTGACAGGGATCCAAGAGACCCAGTACTTC
j_gene: TRBJ1-2; abundance: few; v_gene: TRBV19; d_gene: TRBD1; CDR3aa: CASTDRGDGYTF; CDR3nt: TGTGCCAGTACAGACAGGGGTGATGGCTACACCTTC